This T cell receptor (beta chain) emerged from a study of vaccination and CD4 T cells after COVID-19. Cultured CD4+ T cells had their DNA profiled by the Oncomine TCR Beta short-read assay. TCRdb passed the PCR reads through MiXCR, listing each CDR3 protein once. Of approximately 10,000 distinct CDR3 sequences in the sample, 64% were seen once. Treatment reported: roughly 10-day PBMC culture with coronavirus spike peptide pools or control peptides (ViraFEST assay). PBMC cultures, at roughly 2.2 million cells per well, received roughly 10 IU/ml IL-2 and 8 to 10 ug/ml peptide pools. As regards this clonotype: Its antigen is as yet unknown.

Broader study findings: Rising from about 20 to 38, the median of SARS-CoV-2-reactive clonotypes did not change significantly.

V lost 5 bases to trimming and J lost 2 bases, with 5 bases between them. Germline loops: CDR1 ENHRY, CDR2 SYGVKD. This CDR3 spans 12 amino acids. Sequences were obtained from CD4+ T cells from blood, cultured in vitro. The chain has TRBV10-3 and TRBJ2-3; D call uncertain. The TCR originated in a human donor who had recovered from COVID-19. Here the CDR3 DNA reads TGTGCCATCAGTCGCGACACAGATACGCAGTATTTT. It yields the protein CAISRDTDTQYF.